This entry lists 8 T cell receptor beta chains sequenced from one sample in a study of CD8 T cells in ankylosing spondylitis. TCRdb re-derived calls from the 5' RACE reads in MiXCR, one entry per CDR3 protein. This table holds approximately 300,000 distinct CDR3 sequences, 20% found once. Sequencing input: blood, either unsorted or a sorted T cell fraction (not recorded which). These receptors originate from a male donor with ankylosing spondylitis or in good health (not recorded which).

There are many counts of this clonotype. This sequence joins TRBV5-1 and TRBJ2-3; D perhaps matches TRBD2 (5 bases). Germline CDR1 SGHRS, CDR2 YFSETQ. The CDR3 extends over 15 amino acids. V dropped 7 bases and J dropped 6 bases, with 21 bases sitting between them. This CDR3 is CASHSGTGSRDTQYF. In DNA form, the CDR3 reads TGCGCCAGCCACAGCGGAACGGGGTCTAGGGATACGCAGTATTTT.

The rearrangement joins TRBV20-1 to TRBJ2-3; 9 bases align to TRBD2. The CDR3 extends over 16 amino acids. With 2 bases clipped from V and 0 bases from J, the junction kept 6 bases outside the gene matches. The germline V gene has CDR1 DFQATT and CDR2 SNEGSKA (reference sequence). The CDR3 spells CSARIQAGGSTDTQYF. The DNA of the CDR3 is TGCAGTGCTAGAATACAAGCGGGGGGTAGCACAGATACGCAGTATTTT.

In regard to this clonotype: One end of the junction fails to match germline, which may point to a read error. The chain carries TRBV20-1 and TRBJ1-2; D remains unclear. The length of the CDR3 is 15 residues. The germline gives CDR1 DFQATT, CDR2 SNEGSKA (reference sequence). CDR3 coding DNA: TGCAGTGCTAGAGATAACGGGTCTCCTAACAATGGCTACACCTTC. It specifies CSARDNGSPNNGYTF.

This clonotype was seen only a few times. The chain has TRBV29-1 and TRBJ2-5; 10 nucleotides match TRBD1. The junction had 7 bases not matched to a gene; V was cut back by 0 bases and J by 9 bases. CDR1 is SQVTM, CDR2 ANQGSEA, per germline. The CDR3 consists of 14 residues. Written as DNA, the CDR3 is TGCAGCGTTGAAGAGCTGACAGGGGGCTCATCCCAGTACTTC. This translates into CSVEELTGGSSQYF.

This chain connects TRBV27 to TRBJ2-3; D unclear. The germline V and J ends were trimmed by 3 bases and 6 bases, with 10 bases remaining between them. The germline gives CDR1 MNHEY, CDR2 SMNVEV (reference sequence). The CDR3 contains 13 residues. In DNA, the CDR3 is TGTGCCAGCAGTTTCCGGCCGAGGGATACGCAGTATTTT. It translates to CASSFRPRDTQYF.

Only a few counts were recorded for this clonotype. The genes are TRBV14 and TRBJ1-1; D unclear. The CDR3 totals 15 residues. CDR1 is SGHDN, CDR2 FVKESK, per germline. V was cut by 3 bases and J by 1 base, with 12 bases left in between. The CDR3 DNA sequence: TGTGCCAGCAGCCAGGTTAATTGGGGGAACACTGAAGCTTTCTTT. Translation gives CASSQVNWGNTEAFF.

The chain joins TRBV20-1 to TRBJ1-5; TRBD1 matches at 7 bases. J was trimmed by 2 bases and V by 5 bases; bases with no gene match: 9. CDR1 is DFQATT, CDR2 SNEGSKA, per germline (reference sequence). The length of the CDR3 is 15 residues. CDR3 protein: CSALRAGGGNQPQHF. CDR3 in DNA: TGCAGTGCTCTTAGGGCAGGGGGAGGCAATCAGCCCCAGCATTTT.

Only a few counts were recorded for this clonotype. The rearrangement joins TRBV11-2 to TRBJ2-5; 9 bases align to TRBD1. This CDR3 spans 16 amino acids. Per germline, CDR1 SGHAT and CDR2 FQNNGV. Germline trimming cut 4 bases from V and 1 base from J; bases unmatched to any gene: 7. The CDR3 protein is CASSSTGTGFQETQYF. DNA of the CDR3: TGTGCCAGCAGCTCGACCGGGACAGGGTTCCAAGAGACCCAGTACTTC.